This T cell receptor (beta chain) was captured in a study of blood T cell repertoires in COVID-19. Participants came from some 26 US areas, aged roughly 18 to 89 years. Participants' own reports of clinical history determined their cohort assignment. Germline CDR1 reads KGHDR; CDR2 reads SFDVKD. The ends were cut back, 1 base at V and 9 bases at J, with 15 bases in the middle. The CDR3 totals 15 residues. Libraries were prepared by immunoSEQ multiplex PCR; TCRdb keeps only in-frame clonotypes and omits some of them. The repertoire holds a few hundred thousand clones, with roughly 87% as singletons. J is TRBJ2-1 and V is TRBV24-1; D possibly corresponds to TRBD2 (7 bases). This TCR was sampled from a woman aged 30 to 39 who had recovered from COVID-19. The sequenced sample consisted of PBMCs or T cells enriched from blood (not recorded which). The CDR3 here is CATSDFLRGGGEQFF. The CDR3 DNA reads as TGTGCCACCAGTGATTTTCTAAGGGGGGGAGGTGAGCAGTTCTTC.